The rows below give T cell receptor beta chains drawn from one sample of a study of radiation and T cells in renal cell carcinoma. Method: immunoSEQ multiplex PCR; TCRdb's copy keeps in-frame clones and lacks some. Here the sample spans approximately 150,000 clones, around four fifths being singletons. Sequencing was performed on blood, taken from a patient whose treatment included radiotherapy and nephrectomy. Receptor source: a woman aged 50 to 60 with renal cell carcinoma. Each CDR3 is given with its conserved first and last residue. A D gene is named only where the DNA matches it firmly.

>TRBJ2-7|TRBV7-8|TRBD2
TGTGCCAGCAGCTTAGAGGCGGCTAGCGGGAGGGCCGGAGGCGAGCAGTACTTC
CASSLEAASGRAGGEQYF
>TRBJ1-2|TRBV5-6|TRBD1
TGTGCCACCCGGGACAGGGGGCGAGGGGGTGGCTACACCTTC
CATRDRGRGGGYTF
>TRBJ2-5|TRBV25-1|.
TGTGCCAGCAGTGGGGCTATGGGGGGCCAAGAGACCCAGTACTTC
CASSGAMGGQETQYF
>TRBJ2-7|TRBV6-6|.
TGTGCCAGCAGTTACGGGACTCAACTAAGTGGGGAACAGTACTTC
CASSYGTQLSGEQYF
>TRBJ2-2|TRBV7-2|.
TGTGCCAGCAGCTCCTACATGAACACCGGGGAGCTGTTTTTT
CASSSYMNTGELFF
>TRBJ1-4|TRBV9|.
TGTGCCAGCAGCGTTCAGACAACCACTAATGAAAAACTGTTTTTT
CASSVQTTTNEKLFF
>TRBJ2-7|TRBV6-6|TRBD1
TGTGCCAGCATTCCCCCGGGACAGGGTCACGAGCAGTACTTC
CASIPPGQGHEQYF
>TRBJ1-4|TRBV6-1|.
TGTGCCAGCAGTGGCGGAGGGACGATTGAAAAACTGTTTTTT
CASSGGGTIEKLFF
>TRBJ1-4|TRBV4-3|.
TGCGCCAGCAGCCCCGGGGACCTTCGGGGTGAAAAACTGTTTTTT
CASSPGDLRGEKLFF
>TRBJ2-2|TRBV18|.
TGTGCCAGCTCACCTGTTGAGGTGGGAAACACCGGGGAGCTGTTTTTT
CASSPVEVGNTGELFF
>TRBJ2-2|TRBV7-2|TRBD2
TGTGCCAGCAGCCCGACAGCGGGGACGGGGACCGGGGAGCTGTTTTTT
CASSPTAGTGTGELFF
>TRBJ2-1|TRBV6-1|.
TGTGCCAGCAGTGAAGACCGATCGCGGGGAAAATACAATGAGCAGTTCTTC
CASSEDRSRGKYNEQFF
>TRBJ2-1|TRBV5-6|.
TGTGCCAGCAGCTTGCTGGGGTCTCACAATGAGCAGTTCTTC
CASSLLGSHNEQFF
>TRBJ2-1|TRBV5-1|.
TGCGCCAGCAGCTTGTTAGTGGGGGGCAATGAGCAGTTCTTC
CASSLLVGGNEQFF
>TRBJ1-6|TRBV6-6|.
TGTGCCAGCAGTCCTCTCCGGGACACCCATTCACCCCTCCACTTT
CASSPLRDTHSPLHF
>TRBJ1-6|TRBV21-1|.
TGTGCCAGCAGTACGGACAGGGGGAATTCACCCCTCCACTTT
CASSTDRGNSPLHF
>TRBJ1-5|TRBV7-2|TRBD1
TGTGCCAGCAGCCCCGGACAGGGATACCGGGCCCAGCATTTT
CASSPGQGYRAQHF
>TRBJ1-3|TRBV7-8|.
TGTGCCAGCAGCGCTCTGAGGTTCTCTGGAAACACCATATATTTT
CASSALRFSGNTIYF
>TRBJ2-3|TRBV6-5|.
TGTGCCAGCAGTTACCCCTTAGGGTTCACAGATACGCAGTATTTT
CASSYPLGFTDTQYF
>TRBJ2-2|TRBV7-2|.
TGTGCCAGCATCCCCCGGTTCGCGAACACCGGGGAGCTGTTTTTT
CASIPRFANTGELFF